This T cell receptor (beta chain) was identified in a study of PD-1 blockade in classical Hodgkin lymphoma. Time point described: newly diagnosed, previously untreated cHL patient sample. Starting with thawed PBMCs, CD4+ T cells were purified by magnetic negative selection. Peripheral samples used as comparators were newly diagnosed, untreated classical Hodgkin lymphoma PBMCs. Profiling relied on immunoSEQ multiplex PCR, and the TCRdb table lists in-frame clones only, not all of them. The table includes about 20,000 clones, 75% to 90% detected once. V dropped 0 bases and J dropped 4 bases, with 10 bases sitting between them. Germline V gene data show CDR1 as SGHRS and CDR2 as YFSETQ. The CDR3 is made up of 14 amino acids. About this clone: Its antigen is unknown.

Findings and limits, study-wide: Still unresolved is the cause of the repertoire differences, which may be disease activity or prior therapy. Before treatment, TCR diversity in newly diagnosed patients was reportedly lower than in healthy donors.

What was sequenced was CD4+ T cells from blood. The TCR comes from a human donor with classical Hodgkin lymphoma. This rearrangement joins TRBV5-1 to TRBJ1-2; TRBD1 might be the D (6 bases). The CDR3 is CASSLESTGYGYTF. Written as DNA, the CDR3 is TGCGCCAGCAGCTTGGAATCGACAGGCTATGGCTACACCTTC.